The rows below give T cell receptor beta chains drawn from one sample of a study of T cells after yellow fever vaccination. TCRdb itself ran the 5' RACE reads through MiXCR, one entry per CDR3 protein. The sample lists approximately 300,000 distinct CDR3 sequences, roughly 10% occurring once. The source material was CD4+ T cells sorted from PBMCs, sampled 45 days after the yellow fever booster vaccination. Every receptor here comes from a young man who received the YFV17D yellow fever vaccine. Both conserved end residues are part of each CDR3. D genes are given only for firm matches. Clone size is shown for a subset of rows, as once, few, many or a class of expanded clone.

d_call: .
clone_size: few
j_call: TRBJ2-7
v_call: TRBV5-1
cdr3_nt: TGCGCCAGCAGCTGGCCGGGGCAGGGCGACGAGCAGTACTTC
cdr3_aa: CASSWPGQGDEQYF

d_call: .
clone_size: many
j_call: TRBJ2-2
v_call: TRBV7-3
cdr3_nt: TGTGCCAGCAGCTTATCTGGGGCATCGAACACCGGGGAGCTGTTTTTT
cdr3_aa: CASSLSGASNTGELFF

d_call: .
clone_size: many
j_call: TRBJ2-3
v_call: TRBV5-1
cdr3_nt: TGCGCCAGCACAGTACCCGGGGCCACAGATACGCAGTATTTT
cdr3_aa: CASTVPGATDTQYF

d_call: .
clone_size: few
j_call: TRBJ2-5
v_call: TRBV18
cdr3_nt: TGTGCCAGCTCACCTGGGTTGGAGGGAATGGAGACCCAGTACTTC
cdr3_aa: CASSPGLEGMETQYF

d_call: TRBD1
clone_size: .
j_call: TRBJ1-1
v_call: TRBV5-1
cdr3_nt: TGCGCCAGCAGCCCGACAGGGGTATACGTCCTTAAAGCTTTCTTT
cdr3_aa: CASSPTGVYVLKAFF

d_call: .
clone_size: .
j_call: TRBJ1-4
v_call: TRBV5-1
cdr3_nt: TGCGCCAGCAGCTTGGGAGGGACGGGAGAGGAAAAACTGTTTTTT
cdr3_aa: CASSLGGTGEEKLFF

d_call: .
clone_size: few
j_call: TRBJ2-4
v_call: TRBV6-2/TRBV6-3
cdr3_nt: TGTGCCAGCAGTTCCCGAAATATGAAGGCGGCCAAAAACATTCAGTACTTC
cdr3_aa: CASSSRNMKAAKNIQYF

d_call: TRBD1
clone_size: few
j_call: TRBJ1-5
v_call: TRBV28
cdr3_nt: TGTGCCAGCAGTTCCGGGACAGGGGGATGGCCCCAGCATTTT
cdr3_aa: CASSSGTGGWPQHF

d_call: .
clone_size: few
j_call: TRBJ1-2
v_call: TRBV28
cdr3_nt: TGTGCCAGCAGTTTACATCTCGACTATGGCTACACCTTC
cdr3_aa: CASSLHLDYGYTF

d_call: .
clone_size: few
j_call: TRBJ2-5
v_call: TRBV18
cdr3_nt: TGTGCCAGCTCACCCGCCCTGCAGCAGCAAGAGACCCAGTACTTC
cdr3_aa: CASSPALQQQETQYF

d_call: .
clone_size: few
j_call: TRBJ1-2
v_call: TRBV4-3
cdr3_nt: TGCGCCAGCAGCCAAGATTACCCCTTCTCCTTGGGCTACACCTTC
cdr3_aa: CASSQDYPFSLGYTF

d_call: .
clone_size: .
j_call: TRBJ1-1
v_call: TRBV6-5
cdr3_nt: TGTGCCAGCAGTTACTCGAGGGGGGGGGCATACACTGAAGCTTTCTTT
cdr3_aa: CASSYSRGGAYTEAFF

d_call: .
clone_size: .
j_call: TRBJ2-7
v_call: TRBV4-2
cdr3_nt: TGTGCCAGCAGCCAAGATCAGGACAGCTCCTACGAGCAGTACTTC
cdr3_aa: CASSQDQDSSYEQYF

d_call: .
clone_size: few
j_call: TRBJ1-1
v_call: TRBV7-3
cdr3_nt: TGTGCCAGCAGCGGAGGGGCCGAAATGAACACTGAAGCTTTCTTT
cdr3_aa: CASSGGAEMNTEAFF

d_call: .
clone_size: few
j_call: TRBJ2-1
v_call: TRBV12-3/TRBV12-4
cdr3_nt: TGTGCCAGCAGTACACATTCGGGACATAACGCCGGTGAGCAGTTCTTC
cdr3_aa: CASSTHSGHNAGEQFF

d_call: TRBD1
clone_size: few
j_call: TRBJ1-2
v_call: TRBV12-3/TRBV12-4
cdr3_nt: TGTGCCAGCAGCCTAGACGGGACAGTTTATGGCTACACCTTC
cdr3_aa: CASSLDGTVYGYTF

d_call: TRBD1
clone_size: .
j_call: TRBJ1-5
v_call: TRBV18
cdr3_nt: TGTGCCAGCTCACCAGGACAGGGGATGGATCAGCCCCAGCATTTT
cdr3_aa: CASSPGQGMDQPQHF

d_call: .
clone_size: .
j_call: TRBJ1-2
v_call: TRBV6-5
cdr3_nt: TGTGCCAGCAGACCCACAGGGCAGGATGGCTACACCTTC
cdr3_aa: CASRPTGQDGYTF

d_call: .
clone_size: .
j_call: TRBJ1-3
v_call: TRBV4-2
cdr3_nt: TGTGCCAGCAGCCAAGAGGCGGGCAACTCTGGAAACACCATATATTTT
cdr3_aa: CASSQEAGNSGNTIYF

d_call: TRBD1
clone_size: few
j_call: TRBJ1-3
v_call: TRBV7-9
cdr3_nt: TGTGCCAGCAGCAACCAGGGGGGTGTCGGAAACACCATATATTTT
cdr3_aa: CASSNQGGVGNTIYF

d_call: .
clone_size: .
j_call: TRBJ1-1
v_call: TRBV11-2
cdr3_nt: TGTGCCAGCATACGGGCGATGAACACTGAAGCTTTCTTT
cdr3_aa: CASIRAMNTEAFF

d_call: .
clone_size: .
j_call: TRBJ1-1
v_call: TRBV27
cdr3_nt: TGTGCCAGCAGGGACACCATGGCGAACACTGAAGCTTTCTTT
cdr3_aa: CASRDTMANTEAFF

d_call: .
clone_size: many
j_call: TRBJ2-6
v_call: TRBV5-8
cdr3_nt: TGTGCCAGCAGCTTTTGGGGGGGGGCCAACGTCCTGACTTTC
cdr3_aa: CASSFWGGANVLTF

d_call: .
clone_size: few
j_call: TRBJ1-2
v_call: TRBV6-2/TRBV6-3
cdr3_nt: TGTGCCAGCAGTTTTCAGGGAGAATATGGCTACACCTTC
cdr3_aa: CASSFQGEYGYTF

d_call: .
clone_size: few
j_call: TRBJ2-3
v_call: TRBV4-3
cdr3_nt: TGCGCCAGCAGCCAAGGGGGGAGGTCCCACACAGATACGCAGTATTTT
cdr3_aa: CASSQGGRSHTDTQYF

d_call: TRBD2
clone_size: few
j_call: TRBJ2-1
v_call: TRBV3-1
cdr3_nt: TGTGCCAGCAGCCGAACCGGACTAGCGGGGGGTGGATGGAATGAGCAGTTCTTC
cdr3_aa: CASSRTGLAGGGWNEQFF

d_call: .
clone_size: few
j_call: TRBJ2-5
v_call: TRBV4-3
cdr3_nt: TGCGCCAGCAGCCAAGCCCTGCCCTTCATCGGAGAGACCCAGTACTTC
cdr3_aa: CASSQALPFIGETQYF

d_call: .
clone_size: few
j_call: TRBJ1-1
v_call: TRBV6-5
cdr3_nt: TGTGCCAGCAGTTACTCGACCGGCACTGAAGCTTTCTTT
cdr3_aa: CASSYSTGTEAFF

d_call: .
clone_size: .
j_call: TRBJ2-1
v_call: TRBV28
cdr3_nt: TGTGCCAGCAGTTATGTCGGGGGGCTCTACAATGAGCAGTTCTTC
cdr3_aa: CASSYVGGLYNEQFF

d_call: .
clone_size: .
j_call: TRBJ2-2
v_call: TRBV9
cdr3_nt: TGTGCCAGCAGCGGGGTACTGCCCGGGGAGCTGTTTTTT
cdr3_aa: CASSGVLPGELFF

d_call: .
clone_size: .
j_call: TRBJ2-3
v_call: TRBV20-1
cdr3_nt: TGCAGTGCTAGAGGCGGCAGTACGTTGGGCACAGATACGCAGTATTTT
cdr3_aa: CSARGGSTLGTDTQYF

d_call: TRBD1
clone_size: many
j_call: TRBJ2-3
v_call: TRBV10-3
cdr3_nt: TGTGCCATCAGGAAGGGACAGCGGACAGATACGCAGTATTTT
cdr3_aa: CAIRKGQRTDTQYF

d_call: .
clone_size: .
j_call: TRBJ2-3
v_call: TRBV24-1
cdr3_nt: TGTGCCACCAGTTATTGGAGGGACAGTACGCAGTATTTT
cdr3_aa: CATSYWRDSTQYF

d_call: .
clone_size: .
j_call: TRBJ2-5
v_call: TRBV20-1
cdr3_nt: TGCAGTGCCCCAGGACTGGGCGGGACCCAGTACTTC
cdr3_aa: CSAPGLGGTQYF

d_call: TRBD2
clone_size: few
j_call: TRBJ2-2
v_call: TRBV6-5
cdr3_nt: TGTGCCAGCAGTTCTGGAACTAGCGGCGGAGCCGGGGAGCTGTTTTTT
cdr3_aa: CASSSGTSGGAGELFF